This T cell receptor (beta chain) was recorded in a study of CD8+CD57+ T cells in acquired aplastic anemia. Findings of the study overall: Common to patients and controls were twenty-nine CD8+ CDR3 sequences.

The CDR3 length is 15 residues. Germline V gene sequence: CDR1 SNHLY, CDR2 FYNNEI. V was cut by 6 bases and J by 0 bases, with 13 bases left in between. It was genomic DNA that served as the template for profiling TCR beta VDJ and CDR3. MiXCR, run by TCRdb on the reads, gives a single entry per CDR3 protein. Counted here are 95,000 to 120,000 distinct CDR3 sequences, less than 65% occurring once; the ten biggest clones make up roughly a third. Of note for this clonotype: Its cognate antigen is unknown.

The sequence was collected from a human donor in good health, serving as a control. The chain employs TRBV2 and TRBJ2-3; tentatively, D is TRBD1 (6 bases). Sequencing was done on a sample of sorted CD4+, CD8+, or CD8+CD57+ T cells (not recorded which) from PBMCs. CDR3: CASRGRTDSTDTQYF. CDR3 DNA sequence: TGTGCCAGCAGGGGTCGGACAGATAGCACAGATACGCAGTATTTT.